Below, 17 T cell receptor beta chains from the same sample are listed, as sequenced in a study of blood T cell repertoires in COVID-19 (dated by TCRdb to 2018 to 2020). The library came from the immunoSEQ multiplex PCR assay. What TCRdb holds here is the immuneACCESS table cut down to in-frame rearrangements. Part of the clones is not present; checked against another copy, under half of the missing clones reflect an unresolved V gene, and the others are unexplained. The sample table lists approximately 480,000 clones, 89% of them with a count of one. The top ten clones comprise approximately 0.9% of the sample. The sequenced sample consisted of peripheral blood. The origin of the receptors is a man aged 18 to 35 with COVID-19, enrolled during active disease.

This clone was observed once. The gene calls are TRBV10-2 and TRBJ1-5; TRBD1 matches 8 bases. Germline CDR1 is WSHSY and CDR2 is SAAADI. CDR3 size: 17 residues. V was clipped by 7 bases and J by 2 bases; unmatched bases: 13. CDR3 nucleotides: TGCGCCAGCACCAAGGGACAGGCCCCGGTGGGCAATCAGCCCCAGCATTTT. Translating it yields CASTKGQAPVGNQPQHF.

The chain combines TRBV21-1 with TRBJ2-7; the table's D call of TRBD2 was not tested on the DNA. TRBV21-1 constitutes a pseudogene. The length of the CDR3 is 14 residues. CDR3 region: CASSKERRIYEQYF. Written as DNA, the CDR3 is TGTGCCAGCAGCAAAGAGCGGAGGATCTACGAGCAGTACTTC.

CDR3 amino acids: CSVRGASGGTDTQYF. The CDR3 bases are TGCAGCGTTCGTGGCGCTAGCGGAGGCACAGATACGCAGTATTTT. The chain joins TRBV29-1 to TRBJ2-3; 7 nucleotides align to TRBD2. The CDR3 is made up of 15 amino acids. J lost 1 base, V lost 5 bases, and 9 bases had no gene match. Germline V gene sequence: CDR1 SQVTM, CDR2 ANQGSEA.

The chain recombines TRBV3-1 (or the pseudogene TRBV3-2) with TRBJ1-1; weak D call: TRBD1 (6 bases). The CDR3 runs to 13 residues. Germline-derived CDR1 and CDR2 are LGHDT and YNNKEL (reference sequence). Trimming removed 4 bases from V and 4 bases from J, with 10 bases in between. The CDR3, as DNA: TGTGCCAGCAGCCGCGGACAGACCACTGAAGCTTTCTTT. Translated, it gives CASSRGQTTEAFF.

This chain links TRBV5-1 with TRBJ2-3; 8 nucleotides align to TRBD1. Looked up from germline, CDR1 is SGHRS and CDR2 is YFSETQ. This CDR3 comprises 15 residues. The J segment lost 2 bases and the V segment lost 4 bases, leaving 6 bases of the junction unmatched. CDR3 in amino acids: CASSPGDRTTDTQYF. As DNA, the CDR3 is TGCGCCAGCAGCCCAGGGGACAGGACCACAGATACGCAGTATTTT.

V and J are TRBV11-3 and TRBJ2-5; 7 bases match TRBD1. The CDR3 is 13 residues long. J was trimmed by 1 base and V by 4 bases; bases with no gene match: 0. The germline gives CDR1 SGHNT, CDR2 YENEEA. CDR3 DNA sequence: TGTGCCAGCAGCTGGGACAGCCAAGAGACCCAGTACTTC. Translating it yields CASSWDSQETQYF.

V usage is TRBV7-9 and J usage is TRBJ2-3; D is unresolved. V gave up 5 bases and J gave up 2 bases, with 14 bases separating them. Germline values: CDR1 SEHNR, CDR2 FQNEAQ (reference sequence). CDR3 length equals 15 residues. CDR3 DNA: TGTGCCAGCAGCCCGAACATCGACACCACAGATACGCAGTATTTT. Translating gives CASSPNIDTTDTQYF.

The chain combines TRBV4-1 with TRBJ2-7, with 8 positions matching TRBD2. Germline loops: CDR1 MGHRA, CDR2 YSYEKL. This CDR3 comprises 16 residues. The V and J ends lost 0 bases and 2 bases, in that order; junction bases with no gene match: 6. The CDR3 is CASSQDASGLPYEQYF. The CDR3 bases are TGCGCCAGCAGCCAAGATGCTAGCGGGTTACCCTACGAGCAGTACTTC.

A single count supports this clone. This chain joins TRBV19 and TRBJ2-1; 11 bases fit TRBD2. Germline trimming cut 4 bases from V and 4 bases from J; bases unmatched to any gene: 12. The germline gives CDR1 LNHDA, CDR2 SQIVND (reference sequence). The CDR3 contains 18 residues. CDR3 DNA sequence: TGTGCCAGTAGTACATATATGACTAGCGGGGCCCCATACAATGAGCAGTTCTTC. As protein: CASSTYMTSGAPYNEQFF.

V usage is TRBV4-2 and J usage is TRBJ1-4; TRBD1 is a possible D gene (5 bases). The CDR3 sequence is 15 residues long. Trimming removed 5 bases from V and 1 base from J, with 11 bases in between. CDR1 is LGHNA and CDR2 is YNFKEQ in the germline V gene. The CDR3 loop reads CASSVIRGTNEKLFF. The CDR3 DNA sequence: TGTGCCAGCAGCGTCATTAGGGGAACTAATGAAAAACTGTTTTTT.

This rearrangement joins TRBV2 to TRBJ2-3, with a tentative D call TRBD1 (6 bases). Germline CDR1 SNHLY, CDR2 FYNNEI. The CDR3 sequence is 13 residues long. V lost 6 bases to trimming and J lost 6 bases, with 13 bases between them. The CDR3 region is CASRDRTPDTQYF. CDR3 in DNA: TGTGCCAGCAGGGACAGAACCCCCGATACGCAGTATTTT.

V gene TRBV29-1 combines with J gene TRBJ2-5; tentatively, D is TRBD1 (6 bases). The CDR3 is made up of 13 amino acids. Trimming shortened V by 3 bases and J by 5 bases, and 13 bases separated the two germline ends. Germline V lookup: CDR1 SQVTM, CDR2 ANQGSEA. For the CDR3, the DNA is TGCAGCGTTGATTGGACAGATGAGGAGACCCAGTACTTC. Its translation: CSVDWTDEETQYF.

The chain uses TRBV18 and TRBJ2-7; the D gene is possibly TRBD1 (6 bases). V lost 0 bases and J lost 5, with 14 bases in between. Per the germline V gene, CDR1 is KGHSH and CDR2 is LQKENI. The CDR3 consists of 15 residues. CDR3 sequence reads: CASSPPGQRSNEQYF. The CDR3, as DNA: TGTGCCAGCTCACCACCAGGACAGAGGTCTAACGAGCAGTACTTC.

The gene calls are TRBV9 and TRBJ1-4; tentatively, D is TRBD1 (5 bases). V shed 4 bases and J shed 7 bases, with 14 bases lying between them. CDR1 SGDLS and CDR2 YYNGEE come from the germline V gene. The CDR3 loop spans 14 amino acids. CDR3 amino acids: CASSQGYGLEKLFF. As DNA, the CDR3 is TGTGCCAGCAGCCAGGGATACGGGCTTGAAAAACTGTTTTTT.

The chain uses TRBV6-4 and TRBJ2-2, with TRBD1 matching 9 bases. The CDR3 is 16 residues long. J was trimmed by 6 bases and V by 7 bases; bases with no gene match: 12. From germline, CDR1 is MRHNA and CDR2 SNTAGT. In nucleotides, the CDR3 is TGTGCCAGCAAGAGATCCGGGACAGGGACGGCCGGGGAGCTGTTTTTT. Translating gives CASKRSGTGTAGELFF.

The chain combines TRBV2 with TRBJ2-7; the D is unclear. Looked up from germline, CDR1 is SNHLY and CDR2 is FYNNEI. This CDR3 comprises 13 residues. The V and J ends lost 4 bases and 6 bases respectively, with 13 bases between them. CDR3 sequence: CASSVQEVGEQYF. The CDR3 DNA sequence: TGTGCCAGCAGTGTGCAAGAGGTGGGCGAGCAGTACTTC.

V and J are TRBV18 and TRBJ2-3, with 15 bases matching TRBD2. The CDR3 is 15 residues long. Germline CDR1 KGHSH, CDR2 LQKENI. The V gene end was trimmed by 3 bases and the J gene end by 7 bases; junction bases not matched to a gene: 2. The CDR3 bases are TGTGCCAGCTCACCTGGGACTAGCGGGGGGAATACGCAGTATTTT. This encodes CASSPGTSGGNTQYF.